Listed below are T cell receptor beta chains from one sample, sequenced in a study of T-cell memory formation after mild COVID-19. In TCRdb, the 5' RACE reads were re-called with MiXCR into one record per CDR3 protein. The sample carries 100,000 to 150,000 distinct CDR3 sequences, about 16% recorded once. Sequences were obtained from PBMCs or a T cell subset sorted from them (not recorded which). The receptor set was obtained from an adult woman who had mild COVID-19 (a few samples of this study predate the infection). Cell type and time point are not known. CDR3s include the opening cysteine and the closing phenylalanine or tryptophan. Each record gives: clone size, J gene, D gene, V gene, CDR3 DNA, CDR3 protein. A D gene is named only where the DNA matches it firmly. The size of a clone is reported for some rows only, either as once, few or many, or as a class for expanded clones.

>.|TRBJ1-4|TRBD1|TRBV7-2
TGTGCCAGCAGGGGGTTCGGGACAGGGGTCGAAAAACTGTTTTTT
CASRGFGTGVEKLFF
>few|TRBJ1-2|.|TRBV6-6
TGTGCCACCGGAGAGGGGGGCAGGGGCTATGGCTACACCTTC
CATGEGGRGYGYTF
>few|TRBJ2-1|TRBD2|TRBV10-3
TGTGCCATCAGTGGACTAGCGGGATATCCTTACAATGAGCAGTTCTTC
CAISGLAGYPYNEQFF
>few|TRBJ2-7|.|TRBV19
TGTGCCAGTAGTGATCAACAACCCTGGGACGAGCAGTACTTC
CASSDQQPWDEQYF
>.|TRBJ1-1|TRBD1|TRBV6-4
TGTGCCAGCAGAATGACAGGGGTTGGCACTGAAGCTTTCTTT
CASRMTGVGTEAFF
>.|TRBJ1-3|.|TRBV18
TGTGCCAGCTCACCCGAATCCAGGAACACCATATATTTT
CASSPESRNTIYF
>once|TRBJ2-6|.|TRBV7-9
TGTGCCAGCAGCCAAAGATCCCAGCCGGGGGCGACTGGGGCCAACGTCCTGACTTTC
CASSQRSQPGATGANVLTF
>few|TRBJ2-6|TRBD2|TRBV25-1
TGTGCCAGCAGTGAACAGGGAGGGAGAGGGGCCAACGTCCTGACTTTC
CASSEQGGRGANVLTF
>few|TRBJ2-1|.|TRBV7-2
TGTGCCAGCAGCTTAGGGGGGATGGGGACCTCCTACAATGAGCAGTTCTTC
CASSLGGMGTSYNEQFF
>.|TRBJ2-3|.|TRBV27
TGTGCCAGCAGTTCCCGCCACTCCAGTAGTGGATACGATACGCAGTATTTT
CASSSRHSSSGYDTQYF
>few|TRBJ2-3|TRBD2|TRBV6-2/TRBV6-3
TGTGCCAGCAGTTACCGACTAGCGGTGCCGCCACAGATACAAACGCAGTATTTT
CASSYRLAVPPQIQTQYF
>.|TRBJ1-6|.|TRBV7-6
TGTGCCAGCAACCCGCGGGATTATAATTCACCCCTCCACTTT
CASNPRDYNSPLHF
>few|TRBJ2-6|TRBD1|TRBV7-2
TGTGCCAGCAGCGCGGGACAGGGATTTGTGCCTGGGGCCAACGTCCTGACTTTC
CASSAGQGFVPGANVLTF
>many|TRBJ2-3|TRBD2|TRBV4-2
TGTGCCAGCAGCCAAGATCAGACTAGCGGGGGCACAGATACGCAGTATTTT
CASSQDQTSGGTDTQYF
>many|TRBJ1-1|.|TRBV12-3/TRBV12-4
TGTGCCAGCAGTCGAGACCACAAAACTGAAGCTTTCTTT
CASSRDHKTEAFF
>many|TRBJ2-7|.|TRBV12-3/TRBV12-4
TGTGCCAGCACCCTGGGTTCTCTCTACGAGCAGTACTTC
CASTLGSLYEQYF
>.|TRBJ2-4|.|TRBV20-1
TGCAGTGCTTATCTGGCTCCCATTCAGTACTTC
CSAYLAPIQYF